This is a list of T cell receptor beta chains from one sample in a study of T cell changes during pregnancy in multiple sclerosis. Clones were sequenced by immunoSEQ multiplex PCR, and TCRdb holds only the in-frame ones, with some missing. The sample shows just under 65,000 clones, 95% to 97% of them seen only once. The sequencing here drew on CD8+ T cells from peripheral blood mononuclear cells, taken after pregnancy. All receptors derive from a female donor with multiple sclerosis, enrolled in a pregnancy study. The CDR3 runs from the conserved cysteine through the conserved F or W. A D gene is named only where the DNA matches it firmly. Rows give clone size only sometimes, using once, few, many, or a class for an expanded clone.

CDR3nt: TGTGCCAGCACCCCCCAGACCGGGGAGCTGTTTTTT; CDR3aa: CASTPQTGELFF; j_gene: TRBJ2-2; len: 12; abundance: NA; v_gene: TRBV2; d_gene: NA
CDR3nt: TGTGCCAGCAGTGAAGCGAGCGAGCAGTACTTC; CDR3aa: CASSEASEQYF; j_gene: TRBJ2-7; len: 11; abundance: NA; v_gene: TRBV6-1; d_gene: NA
CDR3nt: TGTGCCAGCAGCGTAGAGGACAGGGTGCGTTCTGGGGCCAACGTCCTGACTTTC; CDR3aa: CASSVEDRVRSGANVLTF; j_gene: TRBJ2-6; len: 18; abundance: NA; v_gene: TRBV9; d_gene: TRBD1
CDR3nt: TGCGCCAGCAGCTTGGGGTTGGGACAGCACTACGAGCAGTACTTC; CDR3aa: CASSLGLGQHYEQYF; j_gene: TRBJ2-7; len: 15; abundance: NA; v_gene: TRBV5-1; d_gene: TRBD1
CDR3nt: TGTGCCAGCAGCTTAGGGACAGGGGGAGAGACCCAGTACTTC; CDR3aa: CASSLGTGGETQYF; j_gene: TRBJ2-5; len: 14; abundance: NA; v_gene: TRBV11-2; d_gene: TRBD1
CDR3nt: TGTGCCACCAGCAGAGATCGGGTAGATACGCAGTATTTT; CDR3aa: CATSRDRVDTQYF; j_gene: TRBJ2-3; len: 13; abundance: NA; v_gene: TRBV15; d_gene: NA
CDR3nt: TGCAGCGTTGATCGGCAGGGGAACACCGGGGAGCTGTTTTTT; CDR3aa: CSVDRQGNTGELFF; j_gene: TRBJ2-2; len: 14; abundance: NA; v_gene: TRBV29-1; d_gene: NA
CDR3nt: TGCGCCAGCAGCTTGGGATCGGGGAACACTGAAGCTTTCTTT; CDR3aa: CASSLGSGNTEAFF; j_gene: TRBJ1-1; len: 14; abundance: once; v_gene: TRBV5-1; d_gene: NA
CDR3nt: TGTGCCAGCAGCGTAGGTCAGGGAGGGGAGACCCAGTACTTC; CDR3aa: CASSVGQGGETQYF; j_gene: TRBJ2-5; len: 14; abundance: NA; v_gene: TRBV9; d_gene: TRBD2
CDR3nt: TGTGCCACCAGCCCACGAACAGGGGGGGGTCAGCCCCAGCATTTT; CDR3aa: CATSPRTGGGQPQHF; j_gene: TRBJ1-5; len: 15; abundance: NA; v_gene: TRBV15; d_gene: TRBD1
CDR3nt: TGTGCCAGCAGCGTGCGAACAAGCGGCTCCTACAATGAGCAGTTCTTC; CDR3aa: CASSVRTSGSYNEQFF; j_gene: TRBJ2-1; len: 16; abundance: NA; v_gene: TRBV9; d_gene: NA
CDR3nt: TGTGCCATCAGTGATGAAGAGGGAAGAACCGGGGAGCTGTTTTTT; CDR3aa: CAISDEEGRTGELFF; j_gene: TRBJ2-2; len: 15; abundance: once; v_gene: TRBV10-3; d_gene: NA
CDR3nt: TGTGCCACCAGCCCAACTCCCGGGGAGCTGTTTTTT; CDR3aa: CATSPTPGELFF; j_gene: TRBJ2-2; len: 12; abundance: NA; v_gene: TRBV15; d_gene: NA
CDR3nt: TGTGCCAGCAGTTTATCGAACCGGGCCGAGGCGGGGTACTACGAGCAGTACTTC; CDR3aa: CASSLSNRAEAGYYEQYF; j_gene: TRBJ2-7; len: 18; abundance: NA; v_gene: TRBV27; d_gene: NA
CDR3nt: TGTGCCAGCAGTTTACGGGGCAGGGGGAATCAGCCCCAGCATTTT; CDR3aa: CASSLRGRGNQPQHF; j_gene: TRBJ1-5; len: 15; abundance: once; v_gene: TRBV28; d_gene: TRBD1
CDR3nt: TGTGCCAGCAGTTTATGGGGGGGTGAAGCTTTCTTT; CDR3aa: CASSLWGGEAFF; j_gene: TRBJ1-1; len: 12; abundance: NA; v_gene: TRBV27; d_gene: NA
CDR3nt: TGTGCCAGCAGCCGCGGACAGGGTTGGTCCTACGAGCAGTACTTC; CDR3aa: CASSRGQGWSYEQYF; j_gene: TRBJ2-7; len: 15; abundance: NA; v_gene: TRBV2; d_gene: TRBD1
CDR3nt: TGTGCCAGCGGAGGTGGGGGGAGGGACTACTACGAGCAGTACTTC; CDR3aa: CASGGGGRDYYEQYF; j_gene: TRBJ2-7; len: 15; abundance: NA; v_gene: TRBV6-1; d_gene: TRBD2
CDR3nt: TGTGCCAGCAGCATGGGACTAGCGGCACCAGACTTC; CDR3aa: CASSMGLAAPDF; j_gene: TRBJ2-7; len: 12; abundance: NA; v_gene: TRBV5-4; d_gene: TRBD2
CDR3nt: TGTGCCAGCAGTGAAGATATTAGGGAGACCGGGGAGCTGTTTTTT; CDR3aa: CASSEDIRETGELFF; j_gene: TRBJ2-2; len: 15; abundance: once; v_gene: TRBV6-1; d_gene: NA
CDR3nt: TGTGCCAGCAGGGGTTCAGTACCGGGGATCGGTAGGAATGAGCAGTTCTTC; CDR3aa: CASRGSVPGIGRNEQFF; j_gene: TRBJ2-1; len: 17; abundance: NA; v_gene: TRBV27; d_gene: NA
CDR3nt: TGTGCCAGCAGTTTCGCTAGCTCCTACGAGCAGTACTTC; CDR3aa: CASSFASSYEQYF; j_gene: TRBJ2-7; len: 13; abundance: NA; v_gene: TRBV28; d_gene: NA
CDR3nt: TGCGCCAGCAGCCAAGGCCCCGGTTACGAGCAGTACTTC; CDR3aa: CASSQGPGYEQYF; j_gene: TRBJ2-7; len: 13; abundance: NA; v_gene: TRBV4-3; d_gene: NA
CDR3nt: TGTGCCAGCAGTTTAACACGGACAGGGTCCTACGAGCAGTACTTC; CDR3aa: CASSLTRTGSYEQYF; j_gene: TRBJ2-7; len: 15; abundance: NA; v_gene: TRBV6-5; d_gene: TRBD1
CDR3nt: TGTGCCAGCACCGGGGGACAGGAATCCTACGAGCAGTACTTC; CDR3aa: CASTGGQESYEQYF; j_gene: TRBJ2-7; len: 14; abundance: NA; v_gene: TRBV7-9; d_gene: TRBD1
CDR3nt: TGTGCCAGCAGTTTGTCAGGGAACACCGGGGAGCTGTTTTTT; CDR3aa: CASSLSGNTGELFF; j_gene: TRBJ2-2; len: 14; abundance: once; v_gene: TRBV6-5; d_gene: NA
CDR3nt: TGTGCCAGCAGTTCCCTCGCTAGCGGGACAGATACGCAGTATTTT; CDR3aa: CASSSLASGTDTQYF; j_gene: TRBJ2-3; len: 15; abundance: NA; v_gene: TRBV27; d_gene: TRBD2
CDR3nt: TGTGCCAGCAGTTTAGAGGGGGCAAGAGATGAGCAGTTCTTC; CDR3aa: CASSLEGARDEQFF; j_gene: TRBJ2-1; len: 14; abundance: NA; v_gene: TRBV27; d_gene: TRBD1
CDR3nt: TGTGCCAGCAGTCCAGCCGGGAGGGCAGAGACCCAGTACTTC; CDR3aa: CASSPAGRAETQYF; j_gene: TRBJ2-5; len: 14; abundance: NA; v_gene: TRBV27; d_gene: TRBD2
CDR3nt: TGTGCCAGCAGATCCCGGACAGGTGAAAGTAATCAGCCCCAGCATTTT; CDR3aa: CASRSRTGESNQPQHF; j_gene: TRBJ1-5; len: 16; abundance: NA; v_gene: TRBV7-9; d_gene: TRBD1
CDR3nt: TGTGCCAGCAGTTTACAGGGTACTGAGCAGTTCTTC; CDR3aa: CASSLQGTEQFF; j_gene: TRBJ2-1; len: 12; abundance: NA; v_gene: TRBV6-5; d_gene: NA
CDR3nt: TGTGCCAGCACGGGACAGGGAGGGATTTCGAACACTGAAGCTTTCTTT; CDR3aa: CASTGQGGISNTEAFF; j_gene: TRBJ1-1; len: 16; abundance: NA; v_gene: TRBV2; d_gene: TRBD1
CDR3nt: TGTGCCAGCAGCGAAAGGGCAAGCGGGCAGACCCGGGAGCAGTTCTTC; CDR3aa: CASSERASGQTREQFF; j_gene: TRBJ2-1; len: 16; abundance: NA; v_gene: TRBV13; d_gene: NA
CDR3nt: TGTGCCAGCAGCCCCAAGACAGGGCCCTACGAGCAGTACTTC; CDR3aa: CASSPKTGPYEQYF; j_gene: TRBJ2-7; len: 14; abundance: NA; v_gene: TRBV13; d_gene: TRBD1
CDR3nt: TGTGCCAGCAGCCTGTATTCCGGGAATGAGCAGTTCTTC; CDR3aa: CASSLYSGNEQFF; j_gene: TRBJ2-1; len: 13; abundance: NA; v_gene: TRBV14; d_gene: NA
CDR3nt: TGCGCCAGCAGCTTGGTCCCGGACTCCGCAGATACGCAGTATTTT; CDR3aa: CASSLVPDSADTQYF; j_gene: TRBJ2-3; len: 15; abundance: NA; v_gene: TRBV5-1; d_gene: NA
CDR3nt: TGTGCCAGCCTTGGGGGGTTAACAGATACGCAGTATTTT; CDR3aa: CASLGGLTDTQYF; j_gene: TRBJ2-3; len: 13; abundance: NA; v_gene: TRBV2; d_gene: NA
CDR3nt: TGTGCCAGCAGTAACCCCGGCCAGGGGTTCCAAGAGACCCAGTACTTC; CDR3aa: CASSNPGQGFQETQYF; j_gene: TRBJ2-5; len: 16; abundance: NA; v_gene: TRBV6-6; d_gene: NA
CDR3nt: TGTGCCAGCAGTTGGAGGGAAAGCACTGAAGCTTTCTTT; CDR3aa: CASSWRESTEAFF; j_gene: TRBJ1-1; len: 13; abundance: NA; v_gene: TRBV27; d_gene: NA
CDR3nt: TGTGCCAGTCGACTAGCGGGAGAGGGGTACGATGAGCAGTTCTTC; CDR3aa: CASRLAGEGYDEQFF; j_gene: TRBJ2-1; len: 15; abundance: once; v_gene: TRBV5-4; d_gene: TRBD2
CDR3nt: TGTGCCAGCAGCCCTAGGACTTCACGGGGCACTGAAGCTTTCTTT; CDR3aa: CASSPRTSRGTEAFF; j_gene: TRBJ1-1; len: 15; abundance: NA; v_gene: TRBV5-6; d_gene: NA
CDR3nt: TGTGCCAGCAGTCTCGGCCCCAGGACCTACGAGCAGTACTTC; CDR3aa: CASSLGPRTYEQYF; j_gene: TRBJ2-7; len: 14; abundance: NA; v_gene: TRBV27; d_gene: NA
CDR3nt: TGTGCCAGCAGTTTAGGTGGGAGAGCCTACGAGCAGTACTTC; CDR3aa: CASSLGGRAYEQYF; j_gene: TRBJ2-7; len: 14; abundance: NA; v_gene: TRBV27; d_gene: NA
CDR3nt: TGTGCCAGCACCCCTTCGGGTGTGGATGGCTACACCTTC; CDR3aa: CASTPSGVDGYTF; j_gene: TRBJ1-2; len: 13; abundance: NA; v_gene: TRBV9; d_gene: NA
CDR3nt: TGTGCCAGCAGTTATCAGGGGTACTACGAGCAGTACTTC; CDR3aa: CASSYQGYYEQYF; j_gene: TRBJ2-7; len: 13; abundance: NA; v_gene: TRBV28; d_gene: NA
CDR3nt: TGCAGCGTTGAAGATGAGGACAGGGGGGTAAATGGCTACACCTTC; CDR3aa: CSVEDEDRGVNGYTF; j_gene: TRBJ1-2; len: 15; abundance: NA; v_gene: TRBV29-1; d_gene: TRBD1
CDR3nt: TGTGCCAGCAGCCAGACTAGCGGGAGGATGTATGAGCAGTTCTTC; CDR3aa: CASSQTSGRMYEQFF; j_gene: TRBJ2-1; len: 15; abundance: NA; v_gene: TRBV14; d_gene: TRBD2
CDR3nt: TGTGCCAGCAGTTTATTGTGGACAGGGGGCACACAAGAGACCCAGTACTTC; CDR3aa: CASSLLWTGGTQETQYF; j_gene: TRBJ2-5; len: 17; abundance: NA; v_gene: TRBV27; d_gene: TRBD1